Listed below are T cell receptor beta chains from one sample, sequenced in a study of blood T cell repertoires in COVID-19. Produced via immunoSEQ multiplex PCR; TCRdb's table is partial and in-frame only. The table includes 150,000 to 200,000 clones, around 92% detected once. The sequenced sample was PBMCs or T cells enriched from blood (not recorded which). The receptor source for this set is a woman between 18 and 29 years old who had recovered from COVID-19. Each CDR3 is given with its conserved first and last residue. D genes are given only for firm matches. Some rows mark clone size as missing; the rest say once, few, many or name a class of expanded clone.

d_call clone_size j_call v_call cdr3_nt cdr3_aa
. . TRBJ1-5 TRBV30 TGTGCCTGGGGATATAGCAATCAGCCCCAGCATTTT CAWGYSNQPQHF
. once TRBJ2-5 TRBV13 TGTGCCAGCAGCAACCTACAGGGTCGAGAGACCCAGTACTTC CASSNLQGRETQYF
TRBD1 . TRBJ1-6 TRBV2 TGTGCCAGCAGTCCGACAGGGGGCGAAAACTCACCCCTCCACTTT CASSPTGGENSPLHF
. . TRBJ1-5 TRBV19 TGTGCCAGTAGTATCGGCGAGACAGGCAATCAGCCCCAGCATTTT CASSIGETGNQPQHF
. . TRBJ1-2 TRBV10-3 TGTGCCATCAGTGACGGGAACAGTTTTAATGGCTACACCTTC CAISDGNSFNGYTF
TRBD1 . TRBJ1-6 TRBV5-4 TGTGCCAGCACCGGGGGACAGGGAAATTCACCCCTCCACTTT CASTGGQGNSPLHF
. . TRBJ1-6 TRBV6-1 TGTGCCAGCAGTGAAATCGGCGGGACGAGGGATTCACCCCTCCACTTT CASSEIGGTRDSPLHF
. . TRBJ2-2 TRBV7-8 TGTGCCAGCAGCTACCATGGGGGCCCTGCGAACACCGGGGAGCTGTTTTTT CASSYHGGPANTGELFF
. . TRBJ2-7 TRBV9 TGTGCCAGCAGCGTGAGACAGTTCTCCTACGAGCAGTACTTC CASSVRQFSYEQYF
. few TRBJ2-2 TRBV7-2 TGTGCCAGCAGCTTATTTCTTGAGTCCGGGGAGCTGTTTTTT CASSLFLESGELFF
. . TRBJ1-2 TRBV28 TGTGCCAGCAGTTTCCAGGACAGAGGCTTCTATGGCTACACCTTC CASSFQDRGFYGYTF
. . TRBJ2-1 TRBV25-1 TGTGCCAGCACCCAGGCGAATGAGCAGTTCTTC CASTQANEQFF
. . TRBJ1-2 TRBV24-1 TGTGCCACCAGTGATTCGTGGAGGGAGGGTGGCTACACCTTC CATSDSWREGGYTF
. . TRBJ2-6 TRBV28 TGTGCCAGCACCTCGACTTTCTCTGGGGCCAACGTCCTGACTTTC CASTSTFSGANVLTF
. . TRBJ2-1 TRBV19 TGTGCCAGTAGTACCCCGTCACTTATCAATGAGCAGTTCTTC CASSTPSLINEQFF
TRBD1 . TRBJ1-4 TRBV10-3 TGTGCCATCAGTCCTGGGACAGGGGGCGAAAAACTGTTTTTT CAISPGTGGEKLFF
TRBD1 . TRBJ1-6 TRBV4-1 TGCGCCAGCAGCCGACTTTCCGCTTCAGGACAGGGTTCATCACCCCTCCACTTT CASSRLSASGQGSSPLHF
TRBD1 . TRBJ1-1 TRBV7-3 TGTGCCAGCAGCGGACAGGGGGCGGACACTGAAGCTTTCTTT CASSGQGADTEAFF
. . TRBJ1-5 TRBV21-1 TGTGCCAGCAGCAAATGCAGGTCCAGCAATCAGCCCCAGCATTTT CASSKCRSSNQPQHF
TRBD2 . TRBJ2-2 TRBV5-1 TGCGCCACAAGACTAGCGGGGGCCGGGGAGCTGTTTTTT CATRLAGAGELFF
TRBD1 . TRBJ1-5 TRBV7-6 TGTGCCAGCAGCACCGGGACAGGGCTTTATCAGCCCCAGCATTTT CASSTGTGLYQPQHF
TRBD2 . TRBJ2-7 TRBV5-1 TGCGCCAGCAACCCGGGAGGGGGAACCTACGAGCAGTACTTC CASNPGGGTYEQYF
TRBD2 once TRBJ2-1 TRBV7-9 TGTGCCAGCAGCAACCAAGCGGGGGGAGAGGTCCATGAGCAGTTCTTC CASSNQAGGEVHEQFF